This T cell receptor beta chain was recovered during a study of shared clonotypes between healthy human individuals. The length of the CDR3 is 15 residues. Trimming left V 3 bases short and J 7 bases short, with 17 bases between. Germline loops: CDR1 MNHEY, CDR2 SMNVEV (reference sequence). Method: immunoSEQ multiplex PCR; TCRdb's copy keeps in-frame clones and lacks some. The table has over a million clones, about 74% seen once; the top ten hold over 1.3%. Sequenced sample: memory CD4+ T cells sorted from blood. Subset noted: CD45RA-negative fraction. This sequence joins TRBV27 and TRBJ2-3, with D perhaps TRBD2 (5 bases). The TCR was taken from a man between 18 and 29 years old in good health. The CDR3 nucleotides are TGTGCCAGCAGTTTCGGAACGGGAAGGGTCAATACGCAGTATTTT. Amino acid sequence: CASSFGTGRVNTQYF.